A single sample gave rise to the 29 T cell receptor beta chains below, sequenced in a study of control samples from healthy donors and cancer patients. Only in-frame clones appear in the TCRdb table, and some are missing; sequencing was by immunoSEQ multiplex PCR. The sample has tens of thousands of clones; roughly nine tenths are singletons. Sequences were obtained from blood. Every receptor here comes from a woman between 45 and 60 years old in good health.

In this sample, this clone turned up a few times. The V and J genes are TRBV9 and TRBJ2-7; TRBD2 matches 11 bases. In germline, CDR1 is SGDLS, CDR2 YYNGEE. V shed 2 bases and J 0 bases; nucleotides not matched to a gene: 4. The CDR3 sequence is 16 residues long. CDR3 loop: CASSVGLAGLSYEQYF. CDR3 in DNA: TGTGCCAGCAGCGTCGGACTAGCGGGCCTCTCCTACGAGCAGTACTTC.

The V and J genes are TRBV7-2 and TRBJ1-1; perhaps TRBD1 as D (5 bases). V was clipped by 5 bases and J by 0 bases, with 7 bases between them. The CDR3 extends over 13 amino acids. Looked up from germline, CDR1 is SGHTA and CDR2 is FQGNSA. The CDR3 nucleotides read TGTGCCAGCAGCCGACAGATGAACACTGAAGCTTTCTTT. This encodes CASSRQMNTEAFF.

This clone was observed at least ten times. Other DNA sequences in this sample translate to the same CDR3. This chain links TRBV18 with TRBJ2-7; D call uncertain. Germline-derived CDR1 and CDR2 are KGHSH and LQKENI. V lost 2 bases and J 3 bases, leaving 5 bases between the germline ends. This CDR3 has 12 residues. CDR3 nucleotides: TGTGCCAGCTCACCAGAGAGCTACGAGCAGTACTTC. This sequence encodes CASSPESYEQYF.

The J gene is TRBJ2-7, the V gene TRBV29-1; no firm D call. The CDR3 extends over 12 amino acids. Germline V CDR1 and CDR2: SQVTM, ANQGSEA. Deletions cut 4 bases from V and 2 bases from J, with 9 bases between. The CDR3 coding sequence is TGCAGCGTTGGCCGTTCCACCTACGAGCAGTACTTC. The encoded protein is CSVGRSTYEQYF.

The chain joins TRBV5-6 to TRBJ2-5, with D possibly being TRBD2 (5 bases). Germline V CDR1 and CDR2: SGHDT, YYEEEE. Trimming took off 3 bases at V and 2 bases at J, with 11 bases between the two ends. The CDR3 has 14 amino acids. The DNA of the CDR3 is TGTGCCAGCAGCTCCGGGATCTGGCAAGAGACCCAGTACTTC. Translation gives CASSSGIWQETQYF.

The chain joins TRBV4-2 to TRBJ2-4; 10 nucleotides line up with TRBD1. CDR1 is LGHNA and CDR2 is YNFKEQ in the germline V gene. V was pared by 0 bases and J by 5 bases, with 10 bases of the junction left unmatched. The CDR3 spans 18 residues. CDR3 in DNA: TGTGCCAGCAGCCAAGATTTCCTCGAGGGGACAGGGGAAAACATTCAGTACTTC. Protein sequence: CASSQDFLEGTGENIQYF.

J is TRBJ2-2 and V is TRBV24-1; 7 bases match TRBD1. The V segment lost 4 bases and the J segment 7 bases; nucleotides outside the gene matches: 5. This CDR3 contains 14 residues. Germline lookup yields CDR1 KGHDR and CDR2 SFDVKD. CDR3 sequence (DNA): TGTGCCACCAGTGAAAACAGGGACAGCGGGGAGCTGTTTTTT. Amino acids: CATSENRDSGELFF.

The rearrangement joins TRBV2 to TRBJ1-5, with D uncertain. The V gene lost 4 bases and the J gene lost 7 bases, with 11 bases spanning the gap. Looked up from germline, CDR1 is SNHLY and CDR2 is FYNNEI. The CDR3 covers 13 residues. The CDR3, as DNA: TGTGCCAGCAGTGGAGGGCAGTTCCAGCCCCAGCATTTT. This translates into CASSGGQFQPQHF.

The chain employs TRBV10-3 and TRBJ2-2; D is tentatively TRBD1 or TRBD2 (5 bases each). This CDR3 has 17 residues. Germline V gives CDR1 ENHRY, CDR2 SYGVKD. Trimming cost V 4 bases and J 0 bases, with 15 bases left between them. CDR3 sequence reads: CAISGDGPYANTGELFF. The CDR3 bases are TGTGCCATCAGTGGGGACGGACCATACGCGAACACCGGGGAGCTGTTTTTT.

The V gene is TRBV12-3 or TRBV12-4, the J gene TRBJ2-6; no firm D call. The germline V and J ends were trimmed by 5 bases and 3 bases, with 2 bases remaining between them. The CDR3 is made up of 12 amino acids. The CDR3 reads CASSVGANVLTF. The CDR3 nucleotides are TGTGCCAGCAGTGTTGGGGCCAACGTCCTGACTTTC.

The chain is built from TRBV28 and TRBJ2-1, with TRBD2 identical over 9 bases. The V segment lost 0 bases and the J segment 8 bases; nucleotides outside the gene matches: 8. Germline CDR1 reads MDHEN; CDR2 reads SYDVKM. There are 16 residues in the CDR3. The CDR3 DNA follows: TGTGCCAGCAGTTTATGGGGTAGCGGGAGAGGTGATGAGCAGTTCTTC. Its protein is CASSLWGSGRGDEQFF.

This clone was picked up a small number of times. The rearrangement joins TRBV28 to TRBJ1-4, with D uncertain. Between the trimmed V and J ends, which lost 2 bases and 0 bases, there was a span of 7 bases. The CDR3 totals 15 residues. Per germline, CDR1 MDHEN and CDR2 SYDVKM. CDR3 region: CASSLRGATNEKLFF. CDR3 DNA: TGTGCCAGCAGTTTAAGAGGCGCAACTAATGAAAAACTGTTTTTT.

V gene TRBV24-1 combines with J gene TRBJ2-1; 11 bases line up with TRBD2. Trimming took 6 bases from V and 5 from J; bases not matched to a gene: 2. Germline V gene sequence: CDR1 KGHDR, CDR2 SFDVKD. This CDR3 region has 14 residues. The CDR3: CATSHSGRDNEQFF. The CDR3 nucleotides are TGTGCCACCAGTCATAGCGGGAGGGACAATGAGCAGTTCTTC.

Points on this clone: At one end the junction does not follow the germline gene, possibly because of a read error. The chain is built from TRBV7-2 and TRBJ2-5, with a tentative D call TRBD2 (7 bases). Germline-derived CDR1 and CDR2 are SGHTA and FQGNSA. The CDR3 runs 17 residues. The CDR3 region is CASSLVSGGGNQEAQYF. The CDR3, as DNA: TGTGCCAGCAGCTTAGTTTCAGGCGGGGGCAATCAAGAGGCCCAGTACTTC.

CDR3 loop: CASRAGTVYEQYF. The CDR3 region has the DNA TGTGCCAGCAGGGCCGGGACAGTCTACGAGCAGTACTTC. J is TRBJ2-7 and V is TRBV2; 7 bases map to TRBD1. Trimming cost V 6 bases and J 3 bases; bases outside gene matches: 5. The CDR3 loop spans 13 amino acids. Germline loops: CDR1 SNHLY, CDR2 FYNNEI.

V and J are TRBV11-3 and TRBJ2-7, with 13 bases aligning to TRBD2. In germline, CDR1 is SGHNT, CDR2 YENEEA. After removal of 4 bases from V and 2 bases from J, the junction contained 5 bases not matched to a gene. The CDR3 consists of 16 residues. This CDR3 is CASSSMGLAGTYEQYF. The CDR3 DNA reads as TGTGCCAGCAGCTCGATGGGACTAGCGGGAACCTACGAGCAGTACTTC.

In its sample, this clone was seen once. The chain uses TRBV27 and TRBJ2-1; either TRBD1 or TRBD2 may supply D (5 bases each). The CDR3 is made up of 14 amino acids. The V gene's germline CDR1 is MNHEY and CDR2 SMNVEV (reference sequence). V shed 6 bases and J shed 2 bases, with 11 bases lying between them. This chain's CDR3 is CASSRDRPYNEQFF. CDR3 bases: TGTGCCAGCAGCCGGGACCGGCCCTACAATGAGCAGTTCTTC.

The J gene is TRBJ1-2, the V gene TRBV5-4, with TRBD1 matching over 9 bases. CDR1 SGHNT and CDR2 YYREEE come from the germline V gene (reference sequence). After removal of 4 bases from V and 7 bases from J, the junction contained 8 bases not matched to a gene. The CDR3 spans 14 residues. The CDR3 sequence is CASSRGDRVGGYTF. CDR3 coding DNA: TGTGCCAGCAGCCGTGGGGACAGGGTGGGTGGCTACACCTTC.

The chain couples TRBV7-9 to TRBJ2-1; 7 bases match TRBD2. The germline gives CDR1 SEHNR, CDR2 FQNEAQ (reference sequence). This CDR3 contains 15 residues. V shed 5 bases and J 5 bases; nucleotides not matched to a gene: 9. The CDR3 spells CASSPRPGTNNEQFF. In DNA, the CDR3 is TGTGCCAGCAGCCCCCGGCCAGGGACTAACAATGAGCAGTTCTTC.

The CDR3 DNA reads TGTGCCAGCAGTCCCCAGGCCTACGAGCAGTACTTC. It encodes CASSPQAYEQYF. The chain joins TRBV6-2 or TRBV6-3 to TRBJ2-7; D is undetermined. Germline-derived CDR1 and CDR2 are MNHEY and SVGEGT. The CDR3 runs to 12 residues. Trimming cost V 5 bases and J 2 bases, with 7 bases left between them.

The V gene is TRBV18, the J gene TRBJ1-2; 8 positions match TRBD1. The CDR3 is 14 amino acids. The junction had 6 bases not matched to a gene; V was cut back by 1 base and J by 8 bases. Per the germline V gene, CDR1 is KGHSH and CDR2 is LQKENI. CDR3 loop: CASSPRGQGTGYTF. CDR3 coding DNA: TGTGCCAGCTCACCACGCGGACAGGGTACGGGCTACACCTTC.

This chain links TRBV5-1 with TRBJ1-1; D remains ambiguous. CDR1 and CDR2 (germline): SGHRS, YFSETQ. This CDR3 has 13 amino acids. Deletions cut 0 bases from V and 3 bases from J, with 6 bases between. Written as DNA, the CDR3 is TGCGCCAGCAGCTTGGCAACGGACACTGAAGCTTTCTTT. Protein product: CASSLATDTEAFF. The full variable domain, its missing parts supplied by reference TRBV5-1 and TRBJ1-1, is KAGVTQTPRYLIKTRGQQVTLSCSPISGHRSVSWYQQTPGQGLQFLFEYFSETQRNKGNFPGRFSGRQFSNSRSEMNVSTLELGDSALYLCASSLATDTEAFFGQGTRLTVV.

The chain has TRBV6-5 and TRBJ2-7; 8 bases are shared with TRBD1. Germline-derived CDR1 and CDR2 are MNHEY and SVGAGI. V was pared by 6 bases and J by 9 bases, with 7 bases of the junction left unmatched. The CDR3 sequence is 12 residues long. CDR3 DNA: TGTGCCAGCAGACTTGACAGGGGCCCGCAGTACTTC. Its protein product is CASRLDRGPQYF.

The chain employs TRBV6-5 and TRBJ1-3; no definite D call. V was shortened by 6 bases and J by 0 bases, with 9 bases between the two germline ends. Germline V gene lookup returns CDR1 MNHEY and CDR2 SVGAGI. This CDR3 comprises 14 residues. CDR3 coding DNA: TGTGCCAGCAGCACAAGCAGCTCTGGAAACACCATATATTTT. Translation: CASSTSSSGNTIYF.

This clone was picked up one time. This chain connects TRBV7-2 to TRBJ2-6; the D is unclear. CDR3 length equals 18 residues. The germline CDR1 and CDR2 sequences are SGHTA and FQGNSA. V was trimmed by 2 bases and J by 0 bases, leaving 14 bases between them. The CDR3 loop is CASSLRAALSSGANVLTF. The CDR3 DNA follows: TGTGCCAGCAGCTTAAGGGCAGCCTTGAGCTCTGGGGCCAACGTCCTGACTTTC.

The rearrangement links TRBV9 to TRBJ1-1; D gene uncertain. Per the germline V gene, CDR1 is SGDLS and CDR2 is YYNGEE. The CDR3 has 14 residues. Between the trimmed V and J ends, which lost 0 bases and 5 bases, there was a span of 11 bases. The CDR3 DNA follows: TGTGCCAGCAGCGTAGATGGTAGCGGGACTGAAGCTTTCTTT. Protein: CASSVDGSGTEAFF.

V and J are TRBV18 and TRBJ1-1; no reliable D call. Germline V gene sequence: CDR1 KGHSH, CDR2 LQKENI. This CDR3 is built from 12 residues. The V end lost 3 bases, the J end lost 5 bases, and 7 bases lay between the germline ends. This CDR3 reads CASSPLVTEAFF. DNA of the CDR3: TGTGCCAGCTCACCTTTGGTTACTGAAGCTTTCTTT.

The chain uses TRBV15 and TRBJ2-2; no clear D. The CDR3 covers 14 residues. The V end was cut by 0 bases, the J end by 7 bases, with 9 bases between. The germline V gene encodes CDR1 LNHNV and CDR2 YYDKDF (reference sequence). The CDR3 nucleotides read TGTGCCACCAGCAGAGATCCCGGCCACGGGGAGCTGTTTTTT. Protein: CATSRDPGHGELFF.

The rearrangement links TRBV2 to TRBJ2-1; 14 bases line up with TRBD2. Germline V CDR1 and CDR2: SNHLY, FYNNEI. J lost 5 bases, V lost 6 bases, and 15 bases had no gene match. This CDR3 comprises 19 residues. The CDR3 nucleotides are TGTGCCAGCAGAGATAACCGGGGACTAGCGGGAGCGGGGCACAATGAGCAGTTCTTC. Encoded protein: CASRDNRGLAGAGHNEQFF.